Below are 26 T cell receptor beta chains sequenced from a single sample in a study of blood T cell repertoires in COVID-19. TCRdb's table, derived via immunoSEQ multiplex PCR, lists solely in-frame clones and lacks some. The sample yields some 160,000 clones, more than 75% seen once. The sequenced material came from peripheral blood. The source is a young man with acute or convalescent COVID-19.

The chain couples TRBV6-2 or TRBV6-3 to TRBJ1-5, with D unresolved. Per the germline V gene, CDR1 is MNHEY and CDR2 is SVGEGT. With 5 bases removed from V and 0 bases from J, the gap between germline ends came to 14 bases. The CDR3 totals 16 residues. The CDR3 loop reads CASSEGTLYSNQPQHF. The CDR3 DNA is TGTGCCAGCAGTGAGGGTACACTCTATAGCAATCAGCCCCAGCATTTT.

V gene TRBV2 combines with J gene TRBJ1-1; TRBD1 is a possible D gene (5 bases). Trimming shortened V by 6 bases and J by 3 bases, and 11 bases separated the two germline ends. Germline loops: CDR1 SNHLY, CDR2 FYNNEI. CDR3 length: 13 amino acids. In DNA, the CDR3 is TGTGCCAGCAGCGGTCGGGGGGACACTGAAGCTTTCTTT. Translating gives CASSGRGDTEAFF.

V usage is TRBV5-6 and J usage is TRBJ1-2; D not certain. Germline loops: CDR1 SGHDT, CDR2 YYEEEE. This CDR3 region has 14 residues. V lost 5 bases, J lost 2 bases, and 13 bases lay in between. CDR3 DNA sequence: TGTGCCAGCAGTCCTCGGAGCGAAAACTATGGCTACACCTTC. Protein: CASSPRSENYGYTF. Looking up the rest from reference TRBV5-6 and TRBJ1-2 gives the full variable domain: DAGVTQSPTHLIKTRGQQVTLRCSPKSGHDTVSWYQQALGQGPQFIFQYYEEEERQRGNFPDRFSGHQFPNYSSELNVNALLLGDSALYLCASSPRSENYGYTFGSGTRLTVV.

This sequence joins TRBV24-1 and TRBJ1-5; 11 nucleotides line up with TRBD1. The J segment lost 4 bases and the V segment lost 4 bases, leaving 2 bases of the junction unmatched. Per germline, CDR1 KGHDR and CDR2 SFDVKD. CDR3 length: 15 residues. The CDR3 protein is CATSDRDRGNQPQHF. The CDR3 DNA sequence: TGTGCCACCAGTGACCGGGACAGGGGGAATCAGCCCCAGCATTTT.

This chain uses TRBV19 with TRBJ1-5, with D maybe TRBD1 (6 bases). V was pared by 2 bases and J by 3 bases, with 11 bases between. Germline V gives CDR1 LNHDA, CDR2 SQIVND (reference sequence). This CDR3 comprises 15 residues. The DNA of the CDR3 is TGTGCCAGTAGTATATCGCCGGGACACAATCAGCCCCAGCATTTT. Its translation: CASSISPGHNQPQHF.

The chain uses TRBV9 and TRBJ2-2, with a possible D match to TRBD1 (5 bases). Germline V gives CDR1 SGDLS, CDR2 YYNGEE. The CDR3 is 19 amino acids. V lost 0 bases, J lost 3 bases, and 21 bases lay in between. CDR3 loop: CASSVESHFVGHDTGELFF. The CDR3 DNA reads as TGTGCCAGCAGCGTAGAGAGCCACTTTGTAGGACACGACACCGGGGAGCTGTTTTTT.

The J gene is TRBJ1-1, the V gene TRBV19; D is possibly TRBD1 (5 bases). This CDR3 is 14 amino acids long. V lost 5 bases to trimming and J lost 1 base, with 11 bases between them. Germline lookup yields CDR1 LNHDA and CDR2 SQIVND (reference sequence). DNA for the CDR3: TGTGCCAGTAGTGCAGGGAGGGAGAACACTGAAGCTTTCTTT. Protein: CASSAGRENTEAFF.

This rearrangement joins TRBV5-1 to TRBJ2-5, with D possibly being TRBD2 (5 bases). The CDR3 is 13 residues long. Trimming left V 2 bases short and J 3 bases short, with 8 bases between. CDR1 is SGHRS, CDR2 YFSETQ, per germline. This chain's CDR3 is CASSLLGEETQYF. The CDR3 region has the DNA TGCGCCAGCAGCTTACTAGGAGAAGAGACCCAGTACTTC.

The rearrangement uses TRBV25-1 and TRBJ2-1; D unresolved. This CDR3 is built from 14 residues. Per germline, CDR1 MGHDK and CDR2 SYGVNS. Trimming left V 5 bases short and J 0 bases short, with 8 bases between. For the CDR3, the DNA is TGTGCCAGCAGTAAGGCGGTCTCCTACAATGAGCAGTTCTTC. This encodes CASSKAVSYNEQFF.

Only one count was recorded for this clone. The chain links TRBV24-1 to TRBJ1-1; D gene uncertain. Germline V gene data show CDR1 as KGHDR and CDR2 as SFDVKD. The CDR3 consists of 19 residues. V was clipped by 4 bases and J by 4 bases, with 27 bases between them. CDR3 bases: TGTGCCACCAGTGACCCCAAACTACCGGTGACCCTTAGTGGCACTGAAGCTTTCTTT. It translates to CATSDPKLPVTLSGTEAFF.

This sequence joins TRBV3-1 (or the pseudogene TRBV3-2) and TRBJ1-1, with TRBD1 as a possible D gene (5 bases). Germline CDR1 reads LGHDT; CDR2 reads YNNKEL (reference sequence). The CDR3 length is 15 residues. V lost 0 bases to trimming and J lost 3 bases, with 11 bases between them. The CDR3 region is CASSQDPGGHTEAFF. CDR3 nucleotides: TGTGCCAGCAGCCAAGACCCCGGGGGACACACTGAAGCTTTCTTT.

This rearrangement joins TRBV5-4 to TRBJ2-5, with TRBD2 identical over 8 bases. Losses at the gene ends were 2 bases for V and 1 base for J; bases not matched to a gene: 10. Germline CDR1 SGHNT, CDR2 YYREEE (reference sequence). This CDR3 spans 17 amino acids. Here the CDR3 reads CASSFGIAGSSQETQYF. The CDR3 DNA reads TGTGCCAGCAGCTTCGGAATAGCGGGATCTTCCCAAGAGACCCAGTACTTC.

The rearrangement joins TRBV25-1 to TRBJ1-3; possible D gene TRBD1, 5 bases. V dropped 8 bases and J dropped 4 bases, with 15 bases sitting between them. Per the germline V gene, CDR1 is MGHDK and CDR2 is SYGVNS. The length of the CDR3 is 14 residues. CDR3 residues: CASRGGDWGNTIYF. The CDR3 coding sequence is TGTGCCAGCCGCGGGGGGGACTGGGGAAACACCATATATTTT.

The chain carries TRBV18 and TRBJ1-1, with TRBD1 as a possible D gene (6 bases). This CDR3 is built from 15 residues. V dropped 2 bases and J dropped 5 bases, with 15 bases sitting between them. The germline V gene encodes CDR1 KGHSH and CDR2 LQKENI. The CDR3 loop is CASSPISQGDTEAFF. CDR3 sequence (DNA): TGTGCCAGCTCACCAATATCACAGGGCGATACTGAAGCTTTCTTT.

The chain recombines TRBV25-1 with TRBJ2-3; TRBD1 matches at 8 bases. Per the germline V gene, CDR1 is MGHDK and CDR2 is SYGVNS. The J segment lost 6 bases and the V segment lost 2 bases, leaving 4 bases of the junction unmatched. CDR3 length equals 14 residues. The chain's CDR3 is CASSERQGSDTQYF. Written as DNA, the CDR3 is TGTGCCAGCAGTGAAAGACAGGGGAGCGATACGCAGTATTTT.

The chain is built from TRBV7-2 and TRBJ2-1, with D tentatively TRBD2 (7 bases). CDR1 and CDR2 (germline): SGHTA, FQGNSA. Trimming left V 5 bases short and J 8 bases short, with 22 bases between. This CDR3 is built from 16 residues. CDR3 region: CASSPNTGGLAYEQFF. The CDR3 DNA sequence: TGTGCCAGCAGCCCAAATACGGGGGGCCTCGCCTATGAGCAGTTCTTC.

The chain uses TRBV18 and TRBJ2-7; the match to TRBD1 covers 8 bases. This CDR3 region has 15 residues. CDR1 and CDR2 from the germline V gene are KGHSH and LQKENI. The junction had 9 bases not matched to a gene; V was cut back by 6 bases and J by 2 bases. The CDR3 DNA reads TGTGCCAGCTCCCTAGGGACAGGAGACACCTACGAGCAGTACTTC. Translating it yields CASSLGTGDTYEQYF.

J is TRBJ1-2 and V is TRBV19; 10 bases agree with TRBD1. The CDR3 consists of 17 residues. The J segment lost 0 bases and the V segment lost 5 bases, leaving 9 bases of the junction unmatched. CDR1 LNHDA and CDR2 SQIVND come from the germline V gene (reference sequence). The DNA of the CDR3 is TGTGCCAGTAGTCTCCGGGACAGGGGACTTCCTAACTATGGCTACACCTTC. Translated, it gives CASSLRDRGLPNYGYTF. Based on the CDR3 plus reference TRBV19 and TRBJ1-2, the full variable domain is DGGITQSPKYLFRKEGQNVTLSCEQNLNHDAMYWYRQDPGQGLRLIYYSQIVNDFQKGDIAEGYSVSREKKESFPLTVTSAQKNPTAFYLCASSLRDRGLPNYGYTFGSGTRLTVV.

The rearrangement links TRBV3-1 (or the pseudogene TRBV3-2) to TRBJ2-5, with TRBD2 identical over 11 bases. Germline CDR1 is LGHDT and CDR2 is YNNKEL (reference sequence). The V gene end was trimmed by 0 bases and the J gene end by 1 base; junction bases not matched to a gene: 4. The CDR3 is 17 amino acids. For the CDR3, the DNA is TGTGCCAGCAGCCAAGATACGGGACTAGCGGTCCAAGAGACCCAGTACTTC. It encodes CASSQDTGLAVQETQYF.

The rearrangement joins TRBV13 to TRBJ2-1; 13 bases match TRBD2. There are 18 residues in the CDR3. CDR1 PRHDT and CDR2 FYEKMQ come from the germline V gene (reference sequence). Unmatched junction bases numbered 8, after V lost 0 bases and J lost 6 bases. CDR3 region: CASSLGPTSGRVFNEQFF. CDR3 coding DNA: TGTGCCAGCAGCTTAGGCCCTACTAGCGGGAGGGTTTTCAATGAGCAGTTCTTC.

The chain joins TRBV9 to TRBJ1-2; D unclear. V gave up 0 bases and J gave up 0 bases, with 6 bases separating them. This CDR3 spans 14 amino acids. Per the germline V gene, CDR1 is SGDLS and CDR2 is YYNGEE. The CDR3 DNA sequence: TGTGCCAGCAGCGTAGCGTCAGCTAACTATGGCTACACCTTC. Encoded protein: CASSVASANYGYTF.

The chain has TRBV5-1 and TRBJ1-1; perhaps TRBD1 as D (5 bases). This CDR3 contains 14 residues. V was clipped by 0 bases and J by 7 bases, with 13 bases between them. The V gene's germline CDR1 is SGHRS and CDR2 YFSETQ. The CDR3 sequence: CASSLDGGKGEAFF. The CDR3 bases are TGCGCCAGCAGCTTGGACGGGGGGAAGGGTGAAGCTTTCTTT.

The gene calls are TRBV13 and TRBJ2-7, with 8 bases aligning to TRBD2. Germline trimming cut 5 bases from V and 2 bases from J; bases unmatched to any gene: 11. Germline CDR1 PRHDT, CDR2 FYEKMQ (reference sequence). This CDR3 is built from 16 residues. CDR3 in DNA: TGTGCCAGCAGCGCCCCTGGGCGGGGGGCTACCTACGAGCAGTACTTC. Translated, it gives CASSAPGRGATYEQYF.

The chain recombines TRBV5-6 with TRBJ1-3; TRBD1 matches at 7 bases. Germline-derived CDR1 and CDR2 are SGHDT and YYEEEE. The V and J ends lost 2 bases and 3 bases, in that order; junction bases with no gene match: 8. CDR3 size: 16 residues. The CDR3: CASSFWDSQSGNTIYF. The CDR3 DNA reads TGTGCCAGCAGCTTCTGGGACAGTCAAAGTGGAAACACCATATATTTT.

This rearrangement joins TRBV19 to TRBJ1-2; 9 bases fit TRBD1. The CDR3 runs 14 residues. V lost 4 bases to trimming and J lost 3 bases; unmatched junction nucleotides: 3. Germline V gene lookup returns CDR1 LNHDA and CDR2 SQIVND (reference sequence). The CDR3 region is CASSTGTGHYGYTF. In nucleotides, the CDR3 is TGTGCCAGTAGTACCGGGACAGGGCACTATGGCTACACCTTC.

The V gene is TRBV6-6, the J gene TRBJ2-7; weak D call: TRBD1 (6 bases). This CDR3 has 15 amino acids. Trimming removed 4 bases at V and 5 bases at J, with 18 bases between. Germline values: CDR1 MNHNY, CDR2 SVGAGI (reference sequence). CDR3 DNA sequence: TGTGCCAGCAGTTTGTATGGGGCAGGGGAGAACGAGCAGTACTTC. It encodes CASSLYGAGENEQYF.